Within the sample, the clone carrying this T cell receptor (beta chain) is large. No antigen is known for it. V shed 6 bases and J 5 bases; nucleotides not matched to a gene: 10. Germline loops: CDR1 LNHNV, CDR2 YYDKDF (reference sequence). The CDR3 extends over 15 amino acids. The data are from a study of T cells in localized non-small cell lung cancer. The study's findings and limits: Sequencing, confined to only one tumor region, leaves heterogeneity possible.

The data were produced by immunoSEQ multiplex PCR, yet TCRdb's version contains in-frame clones alone and is incomplete. The sample lists around 2,500 clones, around 20% occurring once. The J gene is TRBJ2-7, the V gene TRBV15; 10 nucleotides agree with TRBD1. This TCR was sampled from a male donor aged 60 or over with stage II lung adenocarcinoma. The starting material was lung tumor tissue, obtained before any cancer treatment. The CDR3 loop is CATRDPGQGINEQYF. The CDR3 nucleotides are TGTGCCACCAGAGATCCGGGACAGGGGATCAACGAGCAGTACTTC.